This entry features one T cell receptor beta chain sequence. The antigen remains undetermined. This sample was included in a study of Ad26.COV2.S vaccination and SARS-CoV-2 variants. Overall study results and limits: Those who received vaccine or placebo ended up with similar non-spike TCR breadth.

Sequencing was performed with immunoSEQ multiplex PCR; in TCRdb, only in-frame clones are kept and a portion is missing. The sample carries about 350,000 clones, about 90% recorded once. The CDR3 totals 13 residues. V was shortened by 2 bases and J by 0 bases, with 4 bases between the two germline ends. Germline V gene data show CDR1 as SGHRS and CDR2 as YFSETQ. The origin of this receptor is a human donor who had recovered from COVID-19. This sample comprised peripheral blood, obtained after recovery from COVID-19. The chain links TRBV5-1 to TRBJ2-3; the D is unclear. CDR3 bases: TGCGCCAGCAGCTTAGACAGCACAGATACGCAGTATTTT. Its translation is CASSLDSTDTQYF.